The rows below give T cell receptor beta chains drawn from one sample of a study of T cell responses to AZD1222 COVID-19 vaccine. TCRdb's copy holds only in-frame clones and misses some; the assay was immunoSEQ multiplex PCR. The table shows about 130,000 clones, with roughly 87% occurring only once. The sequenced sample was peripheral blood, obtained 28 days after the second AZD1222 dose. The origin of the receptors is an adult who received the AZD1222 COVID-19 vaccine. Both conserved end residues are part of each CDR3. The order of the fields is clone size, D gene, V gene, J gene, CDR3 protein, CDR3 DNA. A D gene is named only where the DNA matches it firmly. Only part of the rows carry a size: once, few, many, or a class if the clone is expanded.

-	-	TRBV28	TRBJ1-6	CASSPGQTKTPLHF	TGTGCCAGCAGTCCCGGACAAACTAAGACACCCCTCCACTTT
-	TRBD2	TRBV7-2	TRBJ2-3	CASSLAAGPTDTQYF	TGTGCCAGCAGCTTAGCAGCGGGACCCACAGATACGCAGTATTTT
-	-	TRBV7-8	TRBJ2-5	CASSLGIWGSNEETQYF	TGTGCCAGCAGCTTAGGTATTTGGGGCTCCAACGAGGAGACCCAGTACTTC
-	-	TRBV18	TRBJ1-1	CASSPSGHEAFF	TGTGCCAGCTCACCGTCGGGGCATGAAGCTTTCTTT
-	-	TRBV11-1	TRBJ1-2	CASSGNHYGYTF	TGTGCCAGCAGCGGAAACCACTATGGCTACACCTTC
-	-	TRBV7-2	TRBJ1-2	CASSLGSVTGGYTF	TGTGCCAGCAGCTTAGGGTCGGTGACGGGGGGCTACACCTTC
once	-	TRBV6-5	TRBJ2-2	CASIHSRGNTGELFF	TGTGCCAGCATTCACTCGAGGGGTAACACCGGGGAGCTGTTTTTT
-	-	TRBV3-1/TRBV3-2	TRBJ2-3	CASSQTNQPDTQYF	TGTGCCAGCAGCCAAACAAACCAGCCAGATACGCAGTATTTT
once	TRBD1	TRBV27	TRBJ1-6	CASSWGQGDGPLHF	TGTGCCAGCAGTTGGGGACAGGGGGATGGTCCCCTCCACTTT
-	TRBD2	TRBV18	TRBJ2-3	CASSLTASGGADTQYF	TGTGCCAGCTCCCTTACGGCTAGCGGGGGCGCAGATACGCAGTATTTT
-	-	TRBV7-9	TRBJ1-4	CASSFTEKLFF	TGTGCCAGCAGCTTCACGGAAAAACTGTTTTTT
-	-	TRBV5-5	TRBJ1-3	CASSFDGSRLRYSGNTIYF	TGTGCCAGCAGCTTCGACGGGTCCAGGCTACGCTACTCTGGAAACACCATATATTTT
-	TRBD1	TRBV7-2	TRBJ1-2	CASSWTGGLGYTF	TGTGCCAGCAGTTGGACAGGGGGTTTAGGCTACACCTTC
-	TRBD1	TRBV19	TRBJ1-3	CASSPGQVPSGNTIYF	TGTGCCAGCTCTCCGGGACAGGTACCCTCTGGAAACACCATATATTTT
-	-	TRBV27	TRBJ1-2	CASRRGVDPNYGYTF	TGTGCCAGCAGGAGGGGGGTTGACCCTAACTATGGCTACACCTTC
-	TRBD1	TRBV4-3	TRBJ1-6	CASSQDRQGMGPLHF	TGCGCCAGCAGCCAGGACCGACAGGGGATGGGGCCCCTCCACTTT
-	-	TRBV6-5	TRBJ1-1	CASSSLGTLNTEAFF	TGTGCCAGCAGTTCCCTCGGGACACTAAACACTGAAGCTTTCTTT
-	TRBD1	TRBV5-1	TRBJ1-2	CASSFHPQGEGYGYTF	TGCGCCAGCAGCTTTCACCCACAGGGGGAAGGCTATGGCTACACCTTC
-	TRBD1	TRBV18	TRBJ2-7	CASSPAGQGAYEQYF	TGTGCCAGCTCACCAGCCGGACAGGGGGCCTACGAGCAGTACTTC
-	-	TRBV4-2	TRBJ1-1	CASSQQGLNTEAFF	TGTGCCAGCAGCCAGCAGGGTTTGAACACTGAAGCTTTCTTT
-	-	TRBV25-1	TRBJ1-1	CASTRTDMNTEAFF	TGTGCCAGCACCCGGACAGACATGAACACTGAAGCTTTCTTT
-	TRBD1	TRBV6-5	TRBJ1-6	CASSRGTDYSPLHF	TGTGCCAGCAGTAGGGGGACAGACTATTCACCCCTCCACTTT
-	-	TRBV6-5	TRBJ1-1	CASSYRDPAEAFF	TGTGCCAGCAGTTATAGGGACCCAGCTGAAGCTTTCTTT
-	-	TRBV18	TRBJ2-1	CASSPPGPEREQFF	TGTGCCAGCTCACCACCGGGACCGGAGAGGGAGCAGTTCTTC
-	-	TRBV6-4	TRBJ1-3	CASSDPGESGNTIYF	TGTGCCAGCAGTGACCCAGGGGAATCTGGAAACACCATATATTTT
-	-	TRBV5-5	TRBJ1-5	CASSSNRDQPQHF	TGTGCCAGCAGCTCGAATAGGGATCAGCCCCAGCATTTT
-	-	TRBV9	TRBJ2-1	CASSVVSNSYNEQFF	TGTGCCAGCAGCGTAGTAAGTAACTCCTACAATGAGCAGTTCTTC
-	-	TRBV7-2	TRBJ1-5	CASSFAVGWEQPQHF	TGTGCCAGCAGCTTTGCGGTAGGGTGGGAGCAGCCCCAGCATTTT
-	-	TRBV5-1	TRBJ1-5	CASSLEGASNQPQHF	TGCGCCAGCAGCCTGGAAGGGGCGAGCAATCAGCCCCAGCATTTT
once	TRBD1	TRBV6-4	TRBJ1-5	CASGEGAYSNQPQHF	TGTGCCAGCGGAGAGGGGGCATATAGCAATCAGCCCCAGCATTTT
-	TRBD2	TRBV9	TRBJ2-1	CASSGSGAGNEQFF	TGTGCCAGCAGCGGTAGCGGGGCAGGGAATGAGCAGTTCTTC